The source of this TCR beta chain is a study of T cells in localized non-small cell lung cancer. Notes on the study in general: Uninvolved adjacent lung showed higher T cell clonality than tumor. Prolonged overall survival went with higher T cell density in the blood.

Remarks on this clone: Its antigen is undetermined.

The germline V and J ends were trimmed by 5 bases and 6 bases, with 13 bases remaining between them. CDR3 length: 13 amino acids. The V gene's germline CDR1 is MDHEN and CDR2 SYDVKM. Data came from immunoSEQ multiplex PCR; TCRdb stores just in-frame clones and leaves some out. Among 20,000 or so clones, approximately 80% were seen once, and the ten largest hold about 4.6%. The TCR originated in a man between 40 and 70 years old with stage I lung adenocarcinoma. Here the sequenced sample was peripheral blood, taken before any cancer treatment. The V and J genes are TRBV28 and TRBJ1-2, with D possibly matching TRBD1 (5 bases). The CDR3 reads CASSLGWGDGYTF. The CDR3 DNA is TGTGCCAGCAGTCTCGGGTGGGGGGATGGCTACACCTTC.